This T cell receptor (beta chain) stems from a study of blood T cell repertoires in COVID-19. At the level of the study: Sites across the United States, Italy and Spain contributed samples from acute and convalescent COVID-19.

Followed over time, Seattle patients had been enrolled while infection was active. This clone was observed a single time. Trimming took off 7 bases at V and 7 bases at J, with 14 bases between the two ends. There are 13 residues in the CDR3. Germline CDR1 is SNHLY and CDR2 is FYNNEI. Authors' analysis steps: Amplified reference gene primers provided the basis for estimating nucleated cell counts. The data were produced by immunoSEQ multiplex PCR, yet TCRdb's version contains in-frame clones alone and is incomplete. V, J and clone size were drawn from that table, and D and trimming were deduced from the DNA. There are about 170,000 clones in the sample; roughly nine tenths occur only once, and 9.5% to 12% lies in the top ten.

Sequenced material: peripheral blood. The gene calls are TRBV2 and TRBJ1-5; tentatively, D is TRBD1 (6 bases). This clonotype was sampled from a woman in her sixties or seventies with COVID-19, enrolled during active disease. CDR3 sequence reads: CASNIGGAQPQHF. CDR3 in DNA: TGTGCCAGCAACATTGGGGGGGCCCAGCCCCAGCATTTT.